The 18 T cell receptor beta chains listed next were all sequenced from one sample in a study of T cells after yellow fever vaccination. One entry per CDR3 protein, called by TCRdb with MiXCR from the 5' RACE reads. The sample contains some 220,000 distinct CDR3 sequences, approximately 3.2% of which appear only once. The source material was CD4+ T cells sorted from PBMCs, sampled 10 days after the yellow fever booster vaccination. The receptors were gathered from a man aged 18 to 29 who received the YFV17D yellow fever vaccine.

This clonotype has only a few counts. The gene calls are TRBV7-2 and TRBJ1-5; no clear D. Germline loops: CDR1 SGHTA, CDR2 FQGNSA. V dropped 2 bases and J dropped 3 bases, with 8 bases sitting between them. The CDR3 contains 14 residues. The CDR3: CASSLYSLNQPQHF. CDR3 DNA: TGTGCCAGCAGCTTATACAGCCTCAATCAGCCCCAGCATTTT.

This clonotype was seen ten or more times. The CDR3 region is CASSPWTGKSSGANVLTF. DNA for the CDR3: TGTGCCAGCAGCCCCTGGACAGGGAAGTCCTCTGGGGCCAACGTCCTGACTTTC. The V call is TRBV14, the J call TRBJ2-6; 8 positions match TRBD1. With 4 bases clipped from V and 0 bases from J, the junction kept 8 bases outside the gene matches. The CDR3 has 18 residues. Germline-derived CDR1 and CDR2 are SGHDN and FVKESK.

This clonotype was observed a few times. This rearrangement joins TRBV6-1 to TRBJ2-4; D perhaps matches TRBD1 (5 bases). This CDR3 is built from 12 residues. Germline CDR1 is MNHNS and CDR2 is SASEGT. V gave up 2 bases and J gave up 6 bases, with 5 bases separating them. Written as DNA, the CDR3 is TGTGCCAGCAGTGAACAGGGAAACATTCAGTACTTC. Residues: CASSEQGNIQYF.

Many counts were recorded for this clonotype. This chain joins TRBV6-6 and TRBJ2-2; 8 nucleotides agree with TRBD2. This CDR3 comprises 15 residues. Germline-derived CDR1 and CDR2 are MNHNY and SVGAGI (reference sequence). V gave up 8 bases and J gave up 0 bases; unmatched junction bases: 5. Here the CDR3 reads CASRGGSANTGELFF. Here the CDR3 DNA reads TGTGCCAGCCGCGGGGGGAGCGCGAACACCGGGGAGCTGTTTTTT.

This clonotype was seen ten or more times. V is TRBV11-2 and J is TRBJ2-1, with 8 positions matching TRBD2. The germline CDR1 and CDR2 sequences are SGHAT and FQNNGV. The junction had 11 bases not matched to a gene; V was cut back by 0 bases and J by 1 base. The CDR3 sequence is 19 residues long. CDR3 DNA: TGTGCCAGCAGCTTAGATAATACGGGGGGGCCGTCTTCCTACAATGAGCAGTTCTTC. This gives the protein CASSLDNTGGPSSYNEQFF. The full variable domain, completed using reference TRBV11-2 and TRBJ2-1, is EAGVAQSPRYKIIEKRQSVAFWCNPISGHATLYWYQQILGQGPKLLIQFQNNGVVDDSQLPKDRFSAERLKGVDSTLKIQPAKLEDSAVYLCASSLDNTGGPSSYNEQFFGPGTRLTVL.

The rearrangement uses TRBV4-3 and TRBJ2-7; 11 bases align to TRBD2. This CDR3 contains 17 residues. Germline trimming cut 1 base from V and 3 bases from J; bases unmatched to any gene: 8. CDR1 LGHNA and CDR2 YSLEER come from the germline V gene. The chain's CDR3 is CASSQGASGGLGYEQYF. The CDR3 region has the DNA TGCGCCAGCAGCCAAGGGGCTAGCGGGGGGTTGGGCTACGAGCAGTACTTC.

This clonotype was detected ten times or more. V gene TRBV29-1 combines with J gene TRBJ2-5; no firm D call. V lost 4 bases to trimming and J lost 5 bases, with 14 bases between them. CDR3 length: 13 residues. The germline V gene encodes CDR1 SQVTM and CDR2 ANQGSEA. This CDR3 reads CSVGTGGRETQYF. The CDR3 nucleotides are TGCAGCGTTGGAACCGGCGGAAGGGAGACCCAGTACTTC.

This clonotype was observed at least ten times. The chain has TRBV14 and TRBJ2-7; D uncertain. Germline CDR1 reads SGHDN; CDR2 reads FVKESK. The V end was cut by 2 bases, the J end by 12 bases, with 17 bases between. This CDR3 region has 13 residues. The CDR3 here is CASSQFGRLSLYV. CDR3 bases: TGTGCCAGCAGCCAATTCGGACGCCTTAGTCTGTACGTC.

This clonotype was recorded at least ten times. The chain couples TRBV27 to TRBJ2-3; the match to TRBD1 covers 10 bases. V shed 6 bases, J shed 8 bases, and the junction held 14 bases outside the gene matches. CDR3 size: 16 residues. Germline CDR1 MNHEY, CDR2 SMNVEV (reference sequence). CDR3: CASRLVTTGGWGTQYF. The CDR3 bases are TGTGCCAGCAGGCTAGTCACGACAGGGGGCTGGGGTACGCAGTATTTT.

In its sample, this clonotype was seen a few times. The rearrangement links TRBV5-4 to TRBJ1-3; D ambiguous. Germline CDR1 SGHNT, CDR2 YYREEE (reference sequence). CDR3 size: 15 residues. Deletions cut 3 bases from V and 3 bases from J, with 13 bases between. The CDR3 coding sequence is TGTGCCAGCAGCTGGGGAAGAAGCTATGGAAACACCATATATTTT. Its protein is CASSWGRSYGNTIYF.

This clonotype appeared a few times. The rearrangement links TRBV30 to TRBJ1-3; D remains ambiguous. This CDR3 is 13 amino acids long. CDR1 and CDR2 from the germline V gene are GTSNPN and SVGIG (reference sequence). Trimming cost V 2 bases and J 7 bases, with 12 bases left between them. CDR3 in amino acids: CAWSSGSGNTIYF. CDR3 sequence (DNA): TGTGCCTGGAGTTCGGGGTCGGGCAACACCATATATTTT.

Regarding this clonotype: This may come from a read error, since a much larger clone is one base off. This chain links TRBV29-1 with TRBJ2-3; TRBD1 might be the D (6 bases). CDR3 length: 12 residues. CDR1 is SQVTM and CDR2 is ANQGSEA in the germline V gene. Trimming removed 8 bases from V and 2 bases from J, with 11 bases in between. CDR3 sequence (DNA): TGCAGCTACGGACAGCTCACAGATACGCAGTATTTT. It is translated as CSYGQLTDTQYF.

This clonotype was seen a few times. The chain combines TRBV29-1 with TRBJ1-4, with D possibly being TRBD1 (5 bases). The germline V gene has CDR1 SQVTM and CDR2 ANQGSEA. There are 13 residues in the CDR3. V was shortened by 8 bases and J by 8 bases, with 18 bases between the two germline ends. Here the CDR3 reads CSIIRELGEKLFF. The CDR3 region has the DNA TGCAGCATTATCAGGGAGCTGGGGGAAAAACTGTTTTTT.

V gene TRBV20-1 combines with J gene TRBJ2-7; TRBD1 aligns across 9 bases. CDR3 length: 13 residues. V lost 5 bases to trimming and J lost 4 bases; unmatched junction nucleotides: 6. Germline V lookup: CDR1 DFQATT, CDR2 SNEGSKA (reference sequence). This chain's CDR3 is CSAPTGGAYEQYF. Here the CDR3 DNA reads TGCAGTGCTCCCACAGGGGGCGCATACGAGCAGTACTTC.

This clonotype was recorded at least ten times. V gene TRBV6-6 combines with J gene TRBJ1-1, with TRBD1 matching over 7 bases. The CDR3 is 14 residues long. Germline loops: CDR1 MNHNY, CDR2 SVGAGI (reference sequence). Losses at the gene ends were 4 bases for V and 3 bases for J; bases not matched to a gene: 5. The CDR3 region is CASSSWQGDTEAFF. The CDR3 DNA reads as TGTGCCAGCAGTTCATGGCAGGGGGACACTGAAGCTTTCTTT.

CDR3 loop: CASSLGTLLAEQYV. DNA for the CDR3: TGCGCCAGCAGCCTAGGGACTCTATTGGCCGAGCAGTACGTC. This sequence joins TRBV5-1 and TRBJ2-7; TRBD2 might be the D (6 bases). This CDR3 has 14 residues. V shed 4 bases and J shed 6 bases, with 17 bases lying between them. Germline V CDR1 and CDR2: SGHRS, YFSETQ.

This clonotype appeared many times. The V gene is TRBV5-1, the J gene TRBJ1-2, with a possible D match to TRBD1 (5 bases). The CDR3 extends over 15 amino acids. The germline V gene has CDR1 SGHRS and CDR2 YFSETQ. The V end was cut by 0 bases, the J end by 4 bases, with 13 bases between. The CDR3 loop reads CASSLAAGGGYGYTF. CDR3 nucleotide sequence: TGCGCCAGCAGCTTGGCCGCCGGCGGGGGCTATGGCTACACCTTC.

Ten or more counts support this clonotype. J is TRBJ2-4 and V is TRBV7-8; D uncertain. The CDR3 is 13 amino acids. Germline V gene sequence: CDR1 SGHVS, CDR2 FQNEAQ. V was clipped by 5 bases and J by 13 bases, with 18 bases between them. CDR3 bases: TGTGCCAGCAGCCCCCAACCCCGGACCAAACAGTACTTC. This sequence encodes CASSPQPRTKQYF.